In this sample, the clone carrying this T cell receptor beta chain turned up many times. This CDR3 comprises 14 residues. Germline values: CDR1 LGHDT, CDR2 YNNKEL (reference sequence). With 0 bases removed from V and 3 bases from J, the gap between germline ends came to 8 bases. The data are from a study of T cells in Graves' hyperthyroidism and ophthalmopathy. TCR beta CDR3 sequences were amplified from RNA transcripts. The TCR CDR3 was amplified in a first-round RT-PCR using the HTBI primer set. Using its own MiXCR run on the multiplex PCR reads, TCRdb lists one record per CDR3 protein. The sample carries approximately 620,000 distinct CDR3 sequences, more than 11% recorded once. Patients having uncontrolled infection, another autoimmune disease, pregnancy or lactation were not included.

Sequenced material: blood. The receptor was derived from a woman between 25 and 40 years old with Graves' hyperthyroidism that later progressed to Graves' ophthalmopathy. The chain couples TRBV3-1 to TRBJ1-2; D is possibly TRBD1 (5 bases). For the CDR3, the DNA is TGTGCCAGCAGCCAAGATACGGGGCACTATGGCTACACCTTC. This codes for CASSQDTGHYGYTF.